This T cell receptor beta chain emerged from a study of cytomegalovirus exposure and HLA in healthy donors. For the study at large: An early data release held tens of millions of unique TCRs from HLA-typed donors.

Comments on this clone: What it binds is unknown.

V lost 3 bases and J lost 1; bases outside the gene matches: 4. This CDR3 is built from 15 residues. Germline assignment: CDR1 KGHSH and CDR2 LQKENI. Study-wide findings and caveats: Rarity characterized most TCR sequences, yet some public TCRs appeared in many donors. Most of the TCR beta V segments (in an earlier analysis) were productive either about 90% or about 30% of the time.

The donors gave bone marrow, and they were healthy. PCR employed 60 Vbeta and 13 Jbeta primers. TCRdb's copy holds only in-frame clones and misses some; the assay was immunoSEQ multiplex PCR. The sample contains about 80,000 clones, 62% of which appear only once. The specimen was PBMCs. V usage is TRBV18 and J usage is TRBJ1-1, with 8 bases lining up with TRBD1. The clonotype was recovered from a male donor in good health and CMV-seropositive. The CDR3 is CASSPGTGANTEAFF. The CDR3 nucleotides read TGTGCCAGCTCACCCGGGACAGGAGCGAACACTGAAGCTTTCTTT. The full variable domain, rest sourced from reference TRBV18 and TRBJ1-1, is NAGVMQNPRHLVRRRGQEARLRCSPMKGHSHVYWYRQLPEEGLKFMVYLQKENIIDESGMPKERFSAEFPKEGPSILRIQQVVRGDSAAYFCASSPGTGANTEAFFGQGTRLTVV.